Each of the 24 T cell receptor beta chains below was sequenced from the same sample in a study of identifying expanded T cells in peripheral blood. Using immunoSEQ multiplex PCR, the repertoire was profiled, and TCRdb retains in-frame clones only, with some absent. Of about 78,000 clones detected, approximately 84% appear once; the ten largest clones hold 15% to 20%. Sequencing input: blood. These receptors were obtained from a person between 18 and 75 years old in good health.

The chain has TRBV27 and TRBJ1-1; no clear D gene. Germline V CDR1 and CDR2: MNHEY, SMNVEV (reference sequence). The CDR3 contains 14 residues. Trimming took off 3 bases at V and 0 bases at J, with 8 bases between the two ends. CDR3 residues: CASSFSGMNTEAFF. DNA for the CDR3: TGTGCCAGCAGTTTTTCTGGGATGAACACTGAAGCTTTCTTT.

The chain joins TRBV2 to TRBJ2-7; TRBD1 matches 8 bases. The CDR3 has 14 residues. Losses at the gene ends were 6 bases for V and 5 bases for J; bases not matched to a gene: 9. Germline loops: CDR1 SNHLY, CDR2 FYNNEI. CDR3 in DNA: TGTGCCAGCAGCCTCGACAGGGGCAACGACGAGCAGTACTTC. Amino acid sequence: CASSLDRGNDEQYF.

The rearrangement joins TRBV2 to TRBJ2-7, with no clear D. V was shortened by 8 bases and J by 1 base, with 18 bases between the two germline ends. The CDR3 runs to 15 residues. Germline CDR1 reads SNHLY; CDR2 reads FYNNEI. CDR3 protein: CASRKDSALSYEQYF. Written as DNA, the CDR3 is TGTGCCAGCCGGAAAGATAGTGCCTTATCCTACGAGCAGTACTTC.

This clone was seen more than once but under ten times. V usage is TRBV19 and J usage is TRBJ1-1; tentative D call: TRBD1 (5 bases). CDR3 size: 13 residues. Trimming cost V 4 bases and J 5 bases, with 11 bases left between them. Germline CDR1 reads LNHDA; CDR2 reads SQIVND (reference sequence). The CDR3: CASSSPKGTEAFF. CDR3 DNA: TGTGCCAGTAGTAGCCCCAAGGGGACTGAAGCTTTCTTT.

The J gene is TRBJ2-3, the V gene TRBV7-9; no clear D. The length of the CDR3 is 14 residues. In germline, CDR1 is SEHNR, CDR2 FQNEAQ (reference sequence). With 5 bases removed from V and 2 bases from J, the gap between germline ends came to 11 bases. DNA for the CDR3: TGTGCCAGCAGCCCGCCGCTGGCCACAGATACGCAGTATTTT. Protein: CASSPPLATDTQYF.

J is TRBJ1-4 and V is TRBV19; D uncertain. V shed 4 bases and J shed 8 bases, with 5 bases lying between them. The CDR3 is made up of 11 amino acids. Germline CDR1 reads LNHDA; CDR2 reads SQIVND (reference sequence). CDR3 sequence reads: CASSKDEKLFF. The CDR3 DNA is TGTGCCAGTAGTAAGGACGAAAAACTGTTTTTT.

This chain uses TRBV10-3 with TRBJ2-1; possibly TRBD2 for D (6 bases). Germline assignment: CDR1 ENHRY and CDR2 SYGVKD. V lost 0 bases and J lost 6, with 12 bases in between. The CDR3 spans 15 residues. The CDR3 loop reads CAISESRDRGNEQFF. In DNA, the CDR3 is TGTGCCATCAGTGAGTCGCGGGACCGGGGCAATGAGCAGTTCTTC.

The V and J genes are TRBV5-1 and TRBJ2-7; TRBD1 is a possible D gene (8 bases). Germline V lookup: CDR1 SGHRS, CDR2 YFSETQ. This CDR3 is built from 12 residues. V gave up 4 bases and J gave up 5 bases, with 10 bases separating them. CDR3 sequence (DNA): TGCGCCAGCAGCACAGGGGGGGACGAGCAGTACTTC. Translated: CASSTGGDEQYF.

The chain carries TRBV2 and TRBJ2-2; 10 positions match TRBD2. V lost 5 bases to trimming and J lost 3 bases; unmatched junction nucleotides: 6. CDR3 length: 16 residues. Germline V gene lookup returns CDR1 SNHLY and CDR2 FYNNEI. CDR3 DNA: TGTGCCAGCAGTACGGGAGCGGGAGGGTACACCGGGGAGCTGTTTTTT. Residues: CASSTGAGGYTGELFF.

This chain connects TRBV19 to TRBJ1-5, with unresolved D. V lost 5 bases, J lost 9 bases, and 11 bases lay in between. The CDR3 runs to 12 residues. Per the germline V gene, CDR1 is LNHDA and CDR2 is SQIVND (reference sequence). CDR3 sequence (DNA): TGTGCCAGTAGTCCAGGAGGGATGCCCCAGCATTTT. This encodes CASSPGGMPQHF.

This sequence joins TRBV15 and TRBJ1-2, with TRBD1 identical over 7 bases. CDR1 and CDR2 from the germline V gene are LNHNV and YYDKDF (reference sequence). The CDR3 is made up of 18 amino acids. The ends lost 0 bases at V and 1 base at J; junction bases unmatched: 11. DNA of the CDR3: TGTGCCACCAGCAGAGATCCCCCCGGACAGGTCCGTAACTATGGCTACACCTTC. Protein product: CATSRDPPGQVRNYGYTF.

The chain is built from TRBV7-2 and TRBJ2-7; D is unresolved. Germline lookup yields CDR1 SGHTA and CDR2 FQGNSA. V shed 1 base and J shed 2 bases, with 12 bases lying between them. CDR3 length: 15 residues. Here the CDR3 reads CASSLEWSVPYEQYF. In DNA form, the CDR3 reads TGTGCCAGCAGCTTAGAGTGGTCGGTACCCTACGAGCAGTACTTC.

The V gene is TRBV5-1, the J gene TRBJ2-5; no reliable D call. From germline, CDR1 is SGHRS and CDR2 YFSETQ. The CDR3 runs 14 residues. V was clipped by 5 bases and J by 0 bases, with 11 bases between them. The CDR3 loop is CASSSSGHQETQYF. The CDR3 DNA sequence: TGCGCCAGCAGTTCTTCCGGACACCAAGAGACCCAGTACTTC.

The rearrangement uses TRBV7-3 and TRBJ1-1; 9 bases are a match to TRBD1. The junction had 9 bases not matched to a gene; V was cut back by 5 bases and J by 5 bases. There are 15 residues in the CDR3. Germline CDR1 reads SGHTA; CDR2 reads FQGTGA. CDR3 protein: CASSLQGQGNTEAFF. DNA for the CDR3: TGTGCCAGCAGCCTCCAGGGACAGGGAAATACTGAAGCTTTCTTT.

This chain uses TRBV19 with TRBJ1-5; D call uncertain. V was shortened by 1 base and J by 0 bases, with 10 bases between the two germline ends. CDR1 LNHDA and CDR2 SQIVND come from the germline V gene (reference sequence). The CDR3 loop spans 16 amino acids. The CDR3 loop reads CASSIGAVYSNQPQHF. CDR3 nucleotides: TGTGCCAGTAGTATAGGGGCCGTTTATAGCAATCAGCCCCAGCATTTT.

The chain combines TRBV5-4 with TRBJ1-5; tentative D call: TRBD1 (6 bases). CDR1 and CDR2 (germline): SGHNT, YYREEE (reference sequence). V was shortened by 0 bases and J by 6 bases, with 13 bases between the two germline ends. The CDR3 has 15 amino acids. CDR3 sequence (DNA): TGTGCCAGCAGCTTGGAAGATGGGGGCGGTCAGCCCCAGCATTTT. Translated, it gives CASSLEDGGGQPQHF. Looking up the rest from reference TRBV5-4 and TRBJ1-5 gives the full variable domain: ETGVTQSPTHLIKTRGQQVTLRCSSQSGHNTVSWYQQALGQGPQFIFQYYREEENGRGNFPPRFSGLQFPNYSSELNVNALELDDSALYLCASSLEDGGGQPQHFGDGTRLSIL.

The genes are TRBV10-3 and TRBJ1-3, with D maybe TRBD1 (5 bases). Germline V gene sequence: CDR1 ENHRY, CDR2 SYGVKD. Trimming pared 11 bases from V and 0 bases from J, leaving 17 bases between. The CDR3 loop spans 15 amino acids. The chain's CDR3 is CASTGGSSSGNTIYF. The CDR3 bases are TGTGCCTCCACGGGGGGGTCTAGCTCTGGAAACACCATATATTTT.

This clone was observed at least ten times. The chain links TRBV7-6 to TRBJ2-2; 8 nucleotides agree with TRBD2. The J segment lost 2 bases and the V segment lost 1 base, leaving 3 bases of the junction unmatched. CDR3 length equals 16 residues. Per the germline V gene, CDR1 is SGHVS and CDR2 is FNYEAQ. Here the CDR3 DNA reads TGTGCCAGCAGCTTAGGCGGGGGGATCAACACCGGGGAGCTGTTTTTT. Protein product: CASSLGGGINTGELFF.

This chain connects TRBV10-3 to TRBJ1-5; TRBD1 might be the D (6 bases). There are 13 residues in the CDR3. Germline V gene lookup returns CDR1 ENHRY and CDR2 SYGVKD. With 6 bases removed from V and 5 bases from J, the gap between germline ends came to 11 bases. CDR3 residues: CAIRQQGDQPQHF. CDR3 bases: TGTGCCATCAGGCAACAGGGAGATCAGCCCCAGCATTTT.

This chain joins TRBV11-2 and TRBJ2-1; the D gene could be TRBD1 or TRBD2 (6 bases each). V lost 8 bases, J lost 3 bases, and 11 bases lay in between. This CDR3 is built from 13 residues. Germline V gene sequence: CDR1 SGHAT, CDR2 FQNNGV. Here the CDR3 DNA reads TGTGCCAGCGGGGGGCCGCTCTACAATGAGCAGTTCTTC. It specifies CASGGPLYNEQFF.

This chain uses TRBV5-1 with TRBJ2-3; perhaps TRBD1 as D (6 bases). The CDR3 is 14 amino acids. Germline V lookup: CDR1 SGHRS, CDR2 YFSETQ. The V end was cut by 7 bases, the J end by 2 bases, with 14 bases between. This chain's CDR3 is CASHGQGNTDTQYF. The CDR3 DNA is TGCGCCAGCCATGGGCAGGGGAACACAGATACGCAGTATTTT.

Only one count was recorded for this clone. The CDR3 DNA is TGTGCCAGCAGTGACTCAGTGAACACTGAAGCTTTCTTT. This gives the protein CASSDSVNTEAFF. This chain connects TRBV6-4 to TRBJ1-1; no definite D call. The V gene's germline CDR1 is MRHNA and CDR2 SNTAGT. V shed 0 bases and J shed 0 bases, with 2 bases lying between them. The CDR3 totals 13 residues.

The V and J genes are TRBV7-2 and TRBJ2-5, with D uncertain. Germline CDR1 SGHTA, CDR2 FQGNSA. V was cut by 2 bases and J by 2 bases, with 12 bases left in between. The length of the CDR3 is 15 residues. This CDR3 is CASSLIAQPQETQYF. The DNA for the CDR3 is TGTGCCAGCAGCTTAATCGCACAGCCTCAAGAGACCCAGTACTTC.

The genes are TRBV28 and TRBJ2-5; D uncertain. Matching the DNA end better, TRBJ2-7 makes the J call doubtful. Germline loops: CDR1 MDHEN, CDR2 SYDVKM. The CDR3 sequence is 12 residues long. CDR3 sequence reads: CASSLRPYEQYF. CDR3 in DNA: TGTGCCAGCAGTTTAAGGCCCTACGAGCAGTACTTC.